Described below is a single T cell receptor beta chain sequence and its context. The V gene's germline CDR1 is MDHEN and CDR2 SYDVKM. V was pared by 6 bases and J by 7 bases, with 13 bases of the junction left unmatched. This CDR3 spans 16 amino acids. This sample stems from a study of blood T cell repertoires in COVID-19. Assay: immunoSEQ multiplex PCR; the TCRdb copy retains only in-frame clones and omits some. The table has approximately 50,000 clones, roughly 85% seen once. The clonotype comes from a man between 60 and 75 years old with acute or convalescent COVID-19. V and J are TRBV28 and TRBJ2-3, with TRBD2 identical over 10 bases. The source material was peripheral blood. The CDR3 DNA is TGTGCCAGCAGCCCACAGACTAGCGGGCAACGAAATACGCAGTATTTT. Residues: CASSPQTSGQRNTQYF. The full variable domain, with the rest looked up from reference TRBV28 and TRBJ2-3, is DVKVTQSSRYLVKRTGEKVFLECVQDMDHENMFWYRQDPGLGLRLIYFSYDVKMKEKGDIPEGYSVSREKKERFSLILESASTNQTSMYLCASSPQTSGQRNTQYFGPGTRLTVL.